The 5 T cell receptor beta chains reported below all come from one sample, sequenced in a study of Ad26.COV2.S vaccination and SARS-CoV-2 variants. Treatment reported: about 20 received Ad26.COV2.S at low or high dose, single or two shots; about 5 received placebo; per-sample allocation not given. Samples came from day 63 after the first vaccine or placebo injection. Assay used: immunoSEQ multiplex PCR; TCRdb lists only in-frame clones, some missing. The data hold under 250,000 clones, with roughly 89% observed a single time. The input for sequencing was peripheral blood, taken in a trial of Ad26.COV2.S vaccine versus placebo. The receptors originated from a person aged 18-65 years who received the Ad26.COV2.S COVID-19 vaccine or a placebo.

The chain links TRBV6-5 to TRBJ2-5; no definite D call. The germline gives CDR1 MNHEY, CDR2 SVGAGI. V was cut by 4 bases and J by 4 bases, with 4 bases left in between. The CDR3 is made up of 11 amino acids. The CDR3: CASSSRETQYF. CDR3 sequence (DNA): TGTGCCAGCAGTTCGAGAGAGACCCAGTACTTC.

This chain joins TRBV7-9 and TRBJ1-2; TRBD1 matches at 9 bases. There are 17 residues in the CDR3. V dropped 5 bases and J dropped 2; count of bases not matched to a gene: 12. Germline-derived CDR1 and CDR2 are SEHNR and FQNEAQ (reference sequence). CDR3: CASSPNPDRGKNYGYTF. The CDR3 nucleotides are TGTGCCAGCAGCCCAAACCCCGACAGGGGGAAAAACTATGGCTACACCTTC.

In its sample, this clone was seen a few times. This sequence joins TRBV18 and TRBJ1-5, with no clear D. The CDR3 has 13 residues. Trimming took 2 bases from V and 7 from J, leaving 9 bases between them. Germline V gene sequence: CDR1 KGHSH, CDR2 LQKENI. The CDR3 is CASSPGHFQPQHF. CDR3 in DNA: TGTGCCAGCTCACCAGGGCATTTCCAGCCCCAGCATTTT.

A remark on this clone: The sample has other DNA sequences that encode this CDR3 too. The CDR3 sequence: CASSLTSGSYEQYV. The CDR3 coding sequence is TGTGCCAGCAGTTTAACTAGCGGGAGCTACGAGCAGTACGTC. The chain uses TRBV27 and TRBJ2-7, with 11 positions matching TRBD2. Germline CDR1 and CDR2: MNHEY and SMNVEV (reference sequence). With V trimmed by 2 bases and J by 3 bases, 0 bases remained unmatched. The CDR3 loop spans 14 amino acids.

The CDR3: CASSRTGTAYNSPLHF. In DNA, the CDR3 is TGTGCCAGCAGCCGGACCGGGACAGCATATAATTCACCCCTCCACTTT. The rearrangement uses TRBV13 and TRBJ1-6, with 7 bases fitting TRBD1. The CDR3 extends over 16 amino acids. The V gene's germline CDR1 is PRHDT and CDR2 FYEKMQ (reference sequence). V lost 5 bases and J lost 4; bases outside the gene matches: 8. The full variable domain, rest sourced from reference TRBV13 and TRBJ1-6, is AAGVIQSPRHLIKEKRETATLKCYPIPRHDTVYWYQQGPGQDPQFLISFYEKMQSDKGSIPDRFSAQQFSDYHSELNMSSLELGDSALYFCASSRTGTAYNSPLHFGNGTRLTVT.